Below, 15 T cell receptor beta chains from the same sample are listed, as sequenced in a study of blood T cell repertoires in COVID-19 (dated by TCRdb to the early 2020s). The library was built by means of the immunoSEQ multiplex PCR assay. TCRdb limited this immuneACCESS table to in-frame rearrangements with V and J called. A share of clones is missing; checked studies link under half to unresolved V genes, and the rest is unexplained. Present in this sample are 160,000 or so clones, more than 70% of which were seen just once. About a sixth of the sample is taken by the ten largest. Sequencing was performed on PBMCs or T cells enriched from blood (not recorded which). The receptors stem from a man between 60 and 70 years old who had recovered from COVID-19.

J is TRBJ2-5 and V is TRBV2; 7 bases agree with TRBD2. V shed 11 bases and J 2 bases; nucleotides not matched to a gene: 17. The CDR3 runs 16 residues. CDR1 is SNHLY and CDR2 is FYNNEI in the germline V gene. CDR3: CAGEAGLGLGQETQYF. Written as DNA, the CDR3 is TGTGCCGGCGAAGCGGGATTAGGGTTAGGACAAGAGACCCAGTACTTC.

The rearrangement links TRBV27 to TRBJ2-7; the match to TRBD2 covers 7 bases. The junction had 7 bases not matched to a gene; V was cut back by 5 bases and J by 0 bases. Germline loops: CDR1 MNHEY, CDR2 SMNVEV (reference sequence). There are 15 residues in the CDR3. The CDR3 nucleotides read TGTGCCAGCAGTCATCGGGACTACGCCTCCTACGAGCAGTACTTC. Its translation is CASSHRDYASYEQYF.

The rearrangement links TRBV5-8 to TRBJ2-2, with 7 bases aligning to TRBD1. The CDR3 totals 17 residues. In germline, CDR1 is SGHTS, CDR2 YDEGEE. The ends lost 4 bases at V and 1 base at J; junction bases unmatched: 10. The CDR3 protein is CASSQSPQGVNTGELFF. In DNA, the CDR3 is TGTGCCAGCAGCCAATCCCCCCAGGGGGTGAACACCGGGGAGCTGTTTTTT.

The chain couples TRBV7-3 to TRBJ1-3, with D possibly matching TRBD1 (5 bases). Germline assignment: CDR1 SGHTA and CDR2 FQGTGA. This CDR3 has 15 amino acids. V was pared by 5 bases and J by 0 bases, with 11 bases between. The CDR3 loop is CASSPWTSSGNTIYF. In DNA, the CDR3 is TGTGCCAGCAGCCCGTGGACAAGCTCTGGAAACACCATATATTTT.

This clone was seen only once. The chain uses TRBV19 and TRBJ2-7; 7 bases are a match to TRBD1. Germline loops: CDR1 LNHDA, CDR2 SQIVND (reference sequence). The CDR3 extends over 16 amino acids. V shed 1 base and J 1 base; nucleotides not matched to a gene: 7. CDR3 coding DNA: TGTGCCAGTAGTATAGGCCCCGACAGGGATTCCTACGAGCAGTACTTC. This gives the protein CASSIGPDRDSYEQYF. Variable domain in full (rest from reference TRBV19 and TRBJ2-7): DGGITQSPKYLFRKEGQNVTLSCEQNLNHDAMYWYRQDPGQGLRLIYYSQIVNDFQKGDIAEGYSVSREKKESFPLTVTSAQKNPTAFYLCASSIGPDRDSYEQYFGPGTRLTVT.

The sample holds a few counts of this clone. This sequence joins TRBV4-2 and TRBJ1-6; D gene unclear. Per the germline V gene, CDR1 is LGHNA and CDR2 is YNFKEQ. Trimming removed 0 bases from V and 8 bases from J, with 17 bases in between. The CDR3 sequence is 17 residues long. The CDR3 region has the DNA TGTGCCAGCAGCCAAGAGCGAGGGTCCTTACGGGATTCACCCCTCCACTTT. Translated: CASSQERGSLRDSPLHF.

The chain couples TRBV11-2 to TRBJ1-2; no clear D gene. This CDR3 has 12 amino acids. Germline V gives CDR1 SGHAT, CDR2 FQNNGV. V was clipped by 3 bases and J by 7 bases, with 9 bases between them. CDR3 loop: CASSFSTVGYTF. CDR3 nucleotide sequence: TGTGCCAGCAGCTTCAGTACCGTTGGCTACACCTTC.

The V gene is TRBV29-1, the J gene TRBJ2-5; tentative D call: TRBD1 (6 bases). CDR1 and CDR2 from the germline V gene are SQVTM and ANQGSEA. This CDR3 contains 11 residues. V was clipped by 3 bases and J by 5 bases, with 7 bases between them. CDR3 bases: TGCAGCGTTGAGGACAGTGAGACCCAGTACTTC. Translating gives CSVEDSETQYF.

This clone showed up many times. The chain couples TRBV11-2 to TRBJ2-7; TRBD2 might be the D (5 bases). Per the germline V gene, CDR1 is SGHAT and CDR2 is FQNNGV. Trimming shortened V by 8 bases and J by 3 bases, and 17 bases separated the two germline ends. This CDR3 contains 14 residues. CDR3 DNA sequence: TGTGCCAGCTCGGCGGGCAGTAACAGCTACGAGCAGTACTTC. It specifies CASSAGSNSYEQYF.

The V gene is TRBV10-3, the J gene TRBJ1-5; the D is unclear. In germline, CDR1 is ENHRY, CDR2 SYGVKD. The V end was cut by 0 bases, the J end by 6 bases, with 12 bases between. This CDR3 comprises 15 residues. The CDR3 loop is CAISESRGIGQPQHF. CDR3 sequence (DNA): TGTGCCATCAGTGAGTCACGGGGAATAGGTCAGCCCCAGCATTTT.

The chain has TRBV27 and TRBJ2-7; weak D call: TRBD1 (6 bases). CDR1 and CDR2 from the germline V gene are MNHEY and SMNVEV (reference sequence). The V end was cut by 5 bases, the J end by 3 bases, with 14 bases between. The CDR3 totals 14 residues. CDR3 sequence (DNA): TGTGCCAGCAGTCCGCAGGGGAGTGTCTACGAGCAGTACTTC. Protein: CASSPQGSVYEQYF.

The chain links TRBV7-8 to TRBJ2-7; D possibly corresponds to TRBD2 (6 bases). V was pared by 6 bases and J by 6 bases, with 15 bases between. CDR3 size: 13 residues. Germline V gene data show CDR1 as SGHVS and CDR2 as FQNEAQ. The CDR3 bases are TGTGCCAGCAGAATAGCGGAAAGTACCGAGCAGTACTTC. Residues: CASRIAESTEQYF.

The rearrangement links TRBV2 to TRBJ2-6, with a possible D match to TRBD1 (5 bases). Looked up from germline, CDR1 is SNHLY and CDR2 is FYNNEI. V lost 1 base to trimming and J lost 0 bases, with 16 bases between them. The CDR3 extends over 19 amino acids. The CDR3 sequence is CASSEDGRTLDSGANVLTF. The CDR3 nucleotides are TGTGCCAGCAGTGAAGATGGCCGGACACTTGACTCTGGGGCCAACGTCCTGACTTTC.

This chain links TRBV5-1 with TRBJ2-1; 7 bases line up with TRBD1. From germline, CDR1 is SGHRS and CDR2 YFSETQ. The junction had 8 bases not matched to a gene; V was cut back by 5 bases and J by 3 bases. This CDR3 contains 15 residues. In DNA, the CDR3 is TGCGCCAGCAGGCCAAGACAGGGAAACTACAATGAGCAGTTCTTC. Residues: CASRPRQGNYNEQFF.

The CDR3: CASSLRADTQYF. As DNA, the CDR3 is TGTGCCAGCAGCTTGAGGGCAGATACGCAGTATTTT. The V and J genes are TRBV7-2 and TRBJ2-3; the D gene is possibly TRBD2 (5 bases). Germline loops: CDR1 SGHTA, CDR2 FQGNSA. The CDR3 has 12 residues. The V and J ends lost 3 bases and 4 bases respectively, with 5 bases between them.